This is a list of T cell receptor beta chains from one sample in a study of quantifying T cell responses using KT2 cells. TCRdb itself ran the UMI-ligation and nested PCR reads through MiXCR, one entry per CDR3 protein. Of around 56,000 distinct CDR3 sequences listed, about 12% were seen once; the top ten hold roughly 9.9%. Material: PBMCs spiked with cells of the T cell clone KT2. All receptors derive from a human donor. The CDR3 runs from the conserved cysteine through the conserved F or W. The D gene is left open where the match is weak. Part of the rows lack a size; the others show once, few, many or a class for expanded clones.

size	J	D	V	DNA	CDR3
many	TRBJ1-4	TRBD1	TRBV29-1	TGCAGCGTTCGTGGACAGGGAGGAAATGAAAAACTGTTTTTT	CSVRGQGGNEKLFF
few	TRBJ1-4	-	TRBV20-1	TGCAGTGCTAGCCCCAAAGAAAAACTGTTTTTT	CSASPKEKLFF
few	TRBJ1-2	-	TRBV5-1	TGCGCCAGCAGCCCCGCCCCTGATGATGGCTACACCTTC	CASSPAPDDGYTF
few	TRBJ2-3	-	TRBV3-1	TGTGCCAGCAGCCAACAGGCAGGCCTCACAGATACGCAGTATTTT	CASSQQAGLTDTQYF
few	TRBJ1-1	-	TRBV7-9	TGTGCCAGCAGCACAAGGGGCGTGGGCACTGAAGCTTTCTTT	CASSTRGVGTEAFF
few	TRBJ2-1	-	TRBV12-3/TRBV12-4	TGTGCCAGCAGTTTCGGGGTGGGGTCCAATGAGCAGTTCTTC	CASSFGVGSNEQFF
once	TRBJ2-7	-	TRBV5-1	TGCGCCAGCAGACCGACAGGAAACTCCTACGAGCAGTACTTC	CASRPTGNSYEQYF
-	TRBJ2-7	-	TRBV3-1	TGTGCCAGCAGCCCCCAGGCGAACTCCTACGAGCAGTACTTC	CASSPQANSYEQYF
many	TRBJ1-2	-	TRBV7-9	TGTGCCGGGTTAAGGATGGGAGAAGACTATGGCTACACCTTC	CAGLRMGEDYGYTF
few	TRBJ1-6	-	TRBV5-6	TGTGCCAGCAGCCGGGCCGCAAGGGATTCACCCCTCCACTTT	CASSRAARDSPLHF
few	TRBJ2-1	TRBD1	TRBV9	TGTGCCAGCAGCGTACAAGGGGGCCCCTACAATGAGCAGTTCTTC	CASSVQGGPYNEQFF
few	TRBJ2-1	TRBD2	TRBV20-1	TGCAGTGCAAGACTAGCGGGGGTCTACAATGAGCAGTTCTTC	CSARLAGVYNEQFF
many	TRBJ2-1	-	TRBV7-9	TGTGCCAGCAGCTGGACCACCAATGAGCAGTTCTTC	CASSWTTNEQFF
many	TRBJ2-3	TRBD2	TRBV6-2/TRBV6-3	TGTGCCAGCAGATACCAGCGGGAGACAGATACGCAGTATTTT	CASRYQRETDTQYF
few	TRBJ1-1	TRBD1	TRBV20-1	TGCAGTGCAAATAGAAAAGACAGGGTTCCTTTCTTT	CSANRKDRVPFF
many	TRBJ1-1	-	TRBV25-1	TGTGCCAGCAGTGTGTCAGGAGGCTATAACACTGAAGCTTTCTTT	CASSVSGGYNTEAFF
few	TRBJ2-1	TRBD2	TRBV7-9	TGTGCCAGCAGCGGGAGCGGGGGCGCCTACAATGAGCAGTTCTTC	CASSGSGGAYNEQFF
few	TRBJ2-5	-	TRBV5-1	TGCGCCAGCACCGGGACGACACAAGAGACCCAGTACTTC	CASTGTTQETQYF
-	TRBJ2-7	TRBD1	TRBV4-3	TGCGCCAGCAGCCGCCTGCAGGGGGACGAGCAGTACTTC	CASSRLQGDEQYF
many	TRBJ2-7	TRBD2	TRBV28	TGTGCCAGCAGTTTAGCAGCGGGAGGGTCCTACGAGCAGTACTTC	CASSLAAGGSYEQYF
few	TRBJ1-2	TRBD1	TRBV2	TGTGCCAGCAGCCCTGCGGGACAGAGAAACTATGGCTACACCTTC	CASSPAGQRNYGYTF
-	TRBJ1-5	-	TRBV12-3/TRBV12-4	TGTGCCAGCAGTTCAAACGGCCACGATCAGCCCCAGCATTTT	CASSSNGHDQPQHF
-	TRBJ2-1	-	TRBV10-3	TGTGCCATCTCAGCGGAGACCCAGGTAGAGCAGTTCTTC	CAISAETQVEQFF
many	TRBJ2-5	TRBD2	TRBV4-2	TGTGCCAGCAGTCTCGGACTAGCAGTGAATAGTTGGGGAGAGACCCAGTACTTC	CASSLGLAVNSWGETQYF
-	TRBJ2-7	TRBD1	TRBV29-1	TGCAGCGTCCTCGCCGGGACAGTAAAAGGGTACGAGCAGTACTTC	CSVLAGTVKGYEQYF
many	TRBJ1-2	-	TRBV12-3/TRBV12-4	TGTGCCAGCAGTTTCGGCTATGGCTACACCTTC	CASSFGYGYTF
few	TRBJ1-2	TRBD1	TRBV9	TGTGCCAGCAGCGCCGGACAGGGGATCGGCTACACCTTC	CASSAGQGIGYTF
-	TRBJ1-1	-	TRBV20-1	TGCAGTGCCGTCTGGACAGCCAGTGAAGCTTTCTTT	CSAVWTASEAFF
-	TRBJ1-5	-	TRBV6-6	TGTGCCAGCAGTTACAGCAGGCTTAGTCCTAATCAGCCCCAGCATTTT	CASSYSRLSPNQPQHF
-	TRBJ2-7	-	TRBV3-1	TGTGCCAGCAGCCAAATGGGGGATTCCTACGAGCAGTACTTC	CASSQMGDSYEQYF
many	TRBJ2-1	-	TRBV29-1	TGCAGCGTTGACTCCTATTTCTTC	CSVDSYFF
many	TRBJ2-3	TRBD1	TRBV29-1	TGCAGCGTGCTAAAAACAGGGGGACGCACAGATACGCAGTATTTT	CSVLKTGGRTDTQYF
many	TRBJ2-3	-	TRBV6-5	TGTGCCAGCAGTTACTCGAGGGGGGCAGATACGCAGTATTTT	CASSYSRGADTQYF
-	TRBJ2-3	TRBD2	TRBV29-1	TGCAGCGCAACTAGCGGGGGGATGGCAGATACGCAGTATTTT	CSATSGGMADTQYF
-	TRBJ2-7	-	TRBV20-1	TGCAGTGCGAAGATCCAGACCGAGCAGTACTTC	CSAKIQTEQYF
many	TRBJ2-7	TRBD2	TRBV5-1	TGCGCCAGCAGCTTCAACCCGCAGCGGGGCTACGAGCAGTACTTC	CASSFNPQRGYEQYF
few	TRBJ1-2	TRBD1	TRBV5-1	TGCGCCAGCAGCGGGGGACAGGGAAGCGGCTACACCTTC	CASSGGQGSGYTF
few	TRBJ2-7	TRBD1	TRBV2	TGTGCCAGCAGAGGACAGGGATACTACGAGCAGTACTTC	CASRGQGYYEQYF
many	TRBJ1-1	-	TRBV29-1	TGCAGCGTTGCGGGCTCGAACACTGAAGCTTTCTTT	CSVAGSNTEAFF
-	TRBJ1-3	-	TRBV9	TGTGGCAGCGGGGCGGGCTCTGGAAACACCATATATTTT	CGSGAGSGNTIYF
-	TRBJ1-2	-	TRBV12-3/TRBV12-4	TGTGCCAGCAGTACCGCCCTCAGGGATCTCTCCACCTTC	CASSTALRDLSTF
many	TRBJ2-3	TRBD1	TRBV6-6	TGTGCCAGCAGTTCAGGGGGCGCGGGCACAGATACGCAGTATTTT	CASSSGGAGTDTQYF
once	TRBJ1-6	-	TRBV12-3/TRBV12-4	TGTGCCAGCAGTTTAGGGCCAACTAGTAATTCACCCCTCCACTTT	CASSLGPTSNSPLHF
few	TRBJ2-3	-	TRBV9	TGTGCCAGCAGCGTCGACTTTTCAAGCGATACGCAGTATTTT	CASSVDFSSDTQYF
few	TRBJ2-3	-	TRBV11-3	TGTGCCAGCAGACATACTTCGGGGGTTGGACAGTCCACAGATACGCAGTATTTT	CASRHTSGVGQSTDTQYF
few	TRBJ2-3	-	TRBV5-1	TGCGCCAGCAGCCCCACAGGCGTCCTCTTGGGGGCCGGCACAGATACGCAGTATTTT	CASSPTGVLLGAGTDTQYF
many	TRBJ2-7	TRBD1	TRBV10-3	TGTGCCATCAGTGTGAGGACAGGGGACTTCTCCTACGAGCAGTACTTC	CAISVRTGDFSYEQYF
-	TRBJ1-1	-	TRBV6-6	TGTGCCAGCAGTTACTCGTCCGGCTACACTGAAGCTTTCTTT	CASSYSSGYTEAFF
few	TRBJ2-5	TRBD1	TRBV30	TGTGCCTGGAGTTTAACAGGGGCTGAGACCCAGTACTTC	CAWSLTGAETQYF
once	TRBJ2-3	TRBD1	TRBV18	TGTGCCAGCTCACCGGGACAGGGGCCGCAAAGTACGCAGTATTTT	CASSPGQGPQSTQYF
many	TRBJ2-7	-	TRBV15	TGTGCCACCAGCAGAGATCGGGAGACCTCCGAGCAGTACTTC	CATSRDRETSEQYF
-	TRBJ2-1	-	TRBV20-1	TGCAGTGCTAGAGGCCAAGGGCTGTATGAGCAGTTCTTC	CSARGQGLYEQFF
many	TRBJ1-5	-	TRBV20-1	TGCAGTGCTAGAGAGGCGACAGTCAGATTTTATCAGCCCCAGCATTTT	CSAREATVRFYQPQHF
-	TRBJ1-2	-	TRBV20-1	TGCAGTGCTAGAACAGGGTTGGGGAACTATGGCTACACCTTC	CSARTGLGNYGYTF
many	TRBJ2-2	-	TRBV24-1	TGTGCCACCAGTGATTTGAGGGACACCGGGGAGCTGTTTTTT	CATSDLRDTGELFF
-	TRBJ1-2	-	TRBV23-1	TGTGCCAGCAGTCCGAGGGGGGCTAACTATGGCTACACCTTC	CASSPRGANYGYTF
few	TRBJ2-3	-	TRBV15	TGTGCCACCCTCGGGTGGAACACAGATACGCAGTATTTT	CATLGWNTDTQYF
many	TRBJ2-3	TRBD2	TRBV4-2	TGTGCCAGCAGCCAGGAGTCTAGCGGGGGCCCAGATACGCAGTATTTT	CASSQESSGGPDTQYF
few	TRBJ2-5	TRBD1	TRBV12-3/TRBV12-4	TGTGCCAGCAGGGTTGGTGAGGGGGCAGGACAAGAGACCCAGTACTTC	CASRVGEGAGQETQYF
many	TRBJ2-2	TRBD2	TRBV5-1	TGCGCCAGCAGCTTGAGCGGGGCTCTTCCCGCGAACACCGGGGAGCTGTTTTTT	CASSLSGALPANTGELFF